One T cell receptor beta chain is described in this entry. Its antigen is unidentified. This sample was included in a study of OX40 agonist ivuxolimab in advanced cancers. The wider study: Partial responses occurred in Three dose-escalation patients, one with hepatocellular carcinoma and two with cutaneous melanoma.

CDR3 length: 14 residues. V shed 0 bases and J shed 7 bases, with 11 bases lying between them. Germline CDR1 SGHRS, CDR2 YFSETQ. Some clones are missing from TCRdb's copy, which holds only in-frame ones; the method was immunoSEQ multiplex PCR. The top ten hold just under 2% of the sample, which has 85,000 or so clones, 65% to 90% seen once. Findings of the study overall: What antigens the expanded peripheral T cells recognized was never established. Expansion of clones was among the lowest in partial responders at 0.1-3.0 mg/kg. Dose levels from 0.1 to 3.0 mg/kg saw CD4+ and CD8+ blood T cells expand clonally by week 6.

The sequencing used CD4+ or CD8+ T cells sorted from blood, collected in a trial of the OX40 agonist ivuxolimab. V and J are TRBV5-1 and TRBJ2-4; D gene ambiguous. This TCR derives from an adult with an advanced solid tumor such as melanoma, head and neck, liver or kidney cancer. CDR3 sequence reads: CASSLGGDVNIQYF. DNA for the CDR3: TGCGCCAGCAGCTTGGGTGGGGATGTCAACATTCAGTACTTC.